A single count supports the clone carrying this T cell receptor (beta chain). This record belongs to a study of blood T cell repertoires in COVID-19. Data came from immunoSEQ multiplex PCR; TCRdb stores just in-frame clones and leaves some out. This table has roughly 53,000 clones, 90% appearing once. From germline, CDR1 is SQVTM and CDR2 ANQGSEA. V lost 2 bases and J 0 bases, leaving 8 bases between the germline ends. CDR3 length: 13 residues. This chain links TRBV29-1 with TRBJ2-7; perhaps TRBD1 as D (6 bases). Sequencing was done on a sample of peripheral blood. This clonotype originated in a woman aged 40 to 50 with active COVID-19. The CDR3 here is CSVEQGISYEQYF. In DNA, the CDR3 is TGCAGCGTTGAACAGGGGATCTCCTACGAGCAGTACTTC.